The following is a TCR beta chain sequence with its context. This clone was detected once. Its antigen is not yet known. The sample holds no much larger clone one base away, and base qualities are not on file. This sample is drawn from a study of blood T cell repertoires in COVID-19 (dated by TCRdb to 2020 to 2021). Looking at the study overall: The collaborator samples originated in the United States, Italy and Spain and spanned the acute and convalescent phases of COVID-19. The samples were drawn from two sources: the first 160 participants of the ongoing ImmuneRACE study, and fewer than 1,500 subjects contributed by 6 global collaborators. The material from the prospective study consisted of cDNA or gDNA derived from T cells, B-cell-depleted T cells, or PBMCs. HLA class I and class II types, where available, came from metadata supplied by the sample provider rather than from assay-based typing. The dataset comprised deeply sampled blood TCRbeta repertoires from subjects exposed to, actively infected with, or recovered from COVID-19. A freely available public database, intended as a resource for researchers studying the immune response to SARS-CoV-2, is where the repertoires were released. A de-identified subject ID, COVID-19 status, age in years and sex were almost always included in the sample metadata.

Whole blood was collected in K2EDTA tubes by collaborating institutions according to the institutions' own protocols. For TCRbeta analysis, collaborators shipped samples in one of three forms: frozen whole blood, isolated PBMCs, or DNA extracted from either of those sample types. TCRbeta CDR3 regions were amplified from genomic DNA by means of the immunoSEQ Assay, a bias-controlled multiplex PCR. As for the authors' bioinformatics: The number of nucleated cells in each sample was estimated from the amplification of reference gene primers within the assay. Sequence reads were collapsed and filtered to measure the absolute abundance of every unique TCRbeta CDR3 rearrangement. For each sample, productive Simpson clonality was calculated as the square root of Simpson's diversity index across productive rearrangements. In its TCRdb copy, this immuneACCESS table keeps in-frame sequences only and misses some clones. Where compared with another copy, unresolved V genes explain less than half of these, and the others have no known cause. The V and J calls and clone size were taken over from that table, and D and trimming were inferred from the DNA. This sample has around 250,000 clones in its table, and about 88% of those were observed once. The top ten constitute 7.1% of the sample.

On the study overall, not on this receptor specifically: The amount of clinical and demographic metadata varied by source and participant and was provided uncurated.

V sheds 5 bases and J sheds 4 bases, leaving 11 bases between their ends. The CDR3 contains 13 residues, cysteine and phenylalanine counted. Only the CDR3 part of the read is kept: 39 bases, read in frame from the first base. Taken from the germline V gene, the CDR1 and CDR2 loops are MNHEY and SVGEGT. The sequence was collected from a woman in her sixties or seventies with active or convalescent COVID-19. The specimen was peripheral blood. The chain uses TRBV6-2 or TRBV6-3 and TRBJ1-2, with the D gene uncertain. In nucleotides, the sequence is TGTGCCAGCAGTCCGCCAGTTACCTATGGCTACACCTTC. The resulting protein is CASSPPVTYGYTF.